The 15 T cell receptor beta chains given below trace back to one sample, sequenced in a study of blood T cell repertoires in COVID-19. Assay used: immunoSEQ multiplex PCR; TCRdb lists only in-frame clones, some missing. Among about 280,000 clones listed, almost 85% were seen once. What was sequenced was peripheral blood. The receptors stem from a middle-aged man with active or convalescent COVID-19.

The rearrangement links TRBV5-1 to TRBJ2-5; 7 bases map to TRBD1. The CDR3 loop spans 12 amino acids. Germline loops: CDR1 SGHRS, CDR2 YFSETQ. The junction had 2 bases not matched to a gene; V was cut back by 7 bases and J by 2 bases. The CDR3 spells CASRGQQETQYF. The DNA of the CDR3 is TGCGCCAGCCGGGGACAGCAAGAGACCCAGTACTTC.

This rearrangement joins TRBV12-3 or TRBV12-4 to TRBJ1-5; D is uncertain. This CDR3 has 12 residues. V shed 2 bases and J shed 5 bases, with 4 bases lying between them. CDR3 nucleotides: TGTGCCAGCAGTTTATCCTATCAGCCCCAGCATTTT. Protein sequence: CASSLSYQPQHF.

This clone appeared a few times. The rearrangement uses TRBV20-1 and TRBJ1-2; no firm D call. CDR1 is DFQATT and CDR2 is SNEGSKA in the germline V gene (reference sequence). V lost 5 bases and J 7 bases, leaving 11 bases between the germline ends. The CDR3 runs to 11 residues. The CDR3 bases are TGCAGTGCTCGCCCGGAGGCTGGCTACACCTTC. Translation: CSARPEAGYTF.

The chain is built from TRBV2 and TRBJ2-7; the D gene is possibly TRBD1 (6 bases). V lost 6 bases, J lost 4 bases, and 10 bases lay in between. Germline loops: CDR1 SNHLY, CDR2 FYNNEI. CDR3 length: 12 residues. The CDR3 spells CASRQGHYEQYF. The CDR3, as DNA: TGTGCCAGCAGACAGGGCCATTACGAGCAGTACTTC.

The chain is built from TRBV4-2 and TRBJ2-7, with 10 positions matching TRBD2. CDR1 is LGHNA, CDR2 YNFKEQ, per germline. This CDR3 has 15 amino acids. The V gene end was trimmed by 3 bases and the J gene end by 3 bases; junction bases not matched to a gene: 5. The CDR3 coding sequence is TGTGCCAGCAGCCAGGTCAGCGGGGGGGGCTACGAGCAGTACTTC. It yields the protein CASSQVSGGGYEQYF.

V gene TRBV3-1 (or the pseudogene TRBV3-2) combines with J gene TRBJ1-6; D perhaps matches TRBD1 (5 bases). V dropped 4 bases and J dropped 13 bases, with 17 bases sitting between them. Germline-derived CDR1 and CDR2 are LGHDT and YNNKEL (reference sequence). The CDR3 covers 14 residues. The CDR3 spells CASSPQGRLRPLHF. Written as DNA, the CDR3 is TGTGCCAGCAGCCCCCAGGGCAGGCTTCGGCCCCTCCACTTT.

V and J are TRBV11-1 and TRBJ2-7, with 7 bases matching TRBD2. This CDR3 has 13 amino acids. Germline-derived CDR1 and CDR2 are SGHAT and FQDESV (reference sequence). V dropped 5 bases and J dropped 6; count of bases not matched to a gene: 7. This CDR3 is CASSRGTGGEQYF. The CDR3 region has the DNA TGTGCCAGCAGCCGCGGGACGGGAGGCGAGCAGTACTTC.

This rearrangement joins TRBV24-1 to TRBJ2-1, with 7 bases lining up with TRBD2. V lost 3 bases to trimming and J lost 2 bases; unmatched junction nucleotides: 6. CDR1 KGHDR and CDR2 SFDVKD come from the germline V gene. This CDR3 contains 16 residues. CDR3 sequence reads: CATSDGGGDTYNEQFF. The CDR3 nucleotides read TGTGCCACCAGTGATGGGGGGGGAGATACCTACAATGAGCAGTTCTTC.

V gene TRBV18 combines with J gene TRBJ2-2; 8 bases fit TRBD1. Losses at the gene ends were 1 base for V and 5 bases for J; bases not matched to a gene: 6. Germline CDR1 and CDR2: KGHSH and LQKENI. The CDR3 runs to 16 residues. The CDR3 DNA sequence: TGTGCCAGCTCACCACGTCAGGGGGCGGCTACCGGGGAGCTGTTTTTT. Its translation is CASSPRQGAATGELFF. The full variable domain, rest sourced from reference TRBV18 and TRBJ2-2, is NAGVMQNPRHLVRRRGQEARLRCSPMKGHSHVYWYRQLPEEGLKFMVYLQKENIIDESGMPKERFSAEFPKEGPSILRIQQVVRGDSAAYFCASSPRQGAATGELFFGEGSRLTVL.

The rearrangement links TRBV6-5 to TRBJ2-5; 7 bases are shared with TRBD1. The CDR3 totals 15 residues. From germline, CDR1 is MNHEY and CDR2 SVGAGI. Trimming removed 2 bases from V and 7 bases from J; junction bases left unmatched: 10. The CDR3: CASSYGQGDRGTQYF. The DNA for the CDR3 is TGTGCCAGCAGTTACGGGCAGGGGGACCGAGGGACCCAGTACTTC.

V and J are TRBV9 and TRBJ1-2, with D unresolved. Trimming pared 4 bases from V and 8 bases from J, leaving 9 bases between. CDR1 and CDR2 (germline): SGDLS, YYNGEE. This CDR3 is 11 amino acids long. The CDR3: CASSHPGGYTF. The CDR3 DNA follows: TGTGCCAGCAGCCACCCGGGGGGCTACACCTTC.

The chain joins TRBV7-2 to TRBJ2-1, with D maybe TRBD2 (5 bases). CDR3 length: 17 residues. CDR1 is SGHTA, CDR2 FQGNSA, per germline. The V end lost 5 bases, the J end lost 0 bases, and 17 bases lay between the germline ends. CDR3 sequence reads: CASSRSISASSYNEQFF. DNA of the CDR3: TGTGCCAGCAGCCGTTCCATTAGCGCTAGCTCCTACAATGAGCAGTTCTTC. Filled out from reference TRBV7-2 and TRBJ2-1, the complete variable domain reads GAGVSQSPSNKVTEKGKDVELRCDPISGHTALYWYRQSLGQGLEFLIYFQGNSAPDKSGLPSDRFSAERTGGSVSTLTIQRTQQEDSAVYLCASSRSISASSYNEQFFGPGTRLTVL.

The genes are TRBV3-1 (or the pseudogene TRBV3-2) and TRBJ1-5; no definite D call. This CDR3 is 16 amino acids long. Trimming cost V 1 base and J 6 bases, with 16 bases left between them. The germline V gene has CDR1 LGHDT and CDR2 YNNKEL (reference sequence). CDR3 bases: TGTGCCAGCAGCCAAGGTCTGCCTTACGCGGCTCAGCCCCAGCATTTT. Protein sequence: CASSQGLPYAAQPQHF.

The J gene is TRBJ1-4, the V gene TRBV7-9; D unclear. CDR1 and CDR2 (germline): SEHNR, FQNEAQ (reference sequence). The CDR3 runs to 14 residues. Trimming removed 5 bases from V and 4 bases from J, with 11 bases in between. The CDR3 bases are TGTGCCAGCAGCCATTCCTCTAGTAATGAAAAACTGTTTTTT. This sequence encodes CASSHSSSNEKLFF.

The chain combines TRBV4-1 with TRBJ1-2; 9 bases align to TRBD1. There are 17 residues in the CDR3. V was clipped by 1 base and J by 3 bases; unmatched bases: 9. Germline CDR1 is MGHRA and CDR2 is YSYEKL. CDR3 coding DNA: TGCGCCAGCAGCCAAGTACTCGAACAGGGGGCGCACTATGGCTACACCTTC. Its protein product is CASSQVLEQGAHYGYTF.